These 13 T cell receptor beta chains share one sample of origin, sequenced in a study of blood T cell repertoires in COVID-19. Assay used: immunoSEQ multiplex PCR; TCRdb lists only in-frame clones, some missing. In the table there are some 190,000 clones, approximately 85% of which are singletons. Sequenced input: peripheral blood. The receptors stem from an older man with COVID-19, enrolled during active disease.

This sequence joins TRBV7-9 and TRBJ2-3; D not certain. CDR3 length: 12 residues. Germline V gene sequence: CDR1 SEHNR, CDR2 FQNEAQ (reference sequence). The ends were cut back, 6 bases at V and 4 bases at J, with 8 bases in the middle. CDR3 in DNA: TGTGCCAGCAGTCGGTCTCCAGATACGCAGTATTTT. Protein sequence: CASSRSPDTQYF. Drawing the rest from reference TRBV7-9 and TRBJ2-3, the complete variable domain is DTGVSQNPRHKITKRGQNVTFRCDPISEHNRLYWYRQTLGQGPEFLTYFQNEAQLEKSRLLSDRFSAERPKGSFSTLEIQRTEQGDSAMYLCASSRSPDTQYFGPGTRLTVL.

The table lists this clone with a count of one. This sequence joins TRBV14 and TRBJ2-1; TRBD2 matches 13 bases. CDR1 is SGHDN and CDR2 is FVKESK in the germline V gene. The CDR3 spans 15 residues. The ends lost 2 bases at V and 9 bases at J; junction bases unmatched: 4. This chain's CDR3 is CASSQRLAGGSEQFF. For the CDR3, the DNA is TGTGCCAGCAGCCAACGACTAGCGGGGGGCAGTGAGCAGTTCTTC.

The chain links TRBV18 to TRBJ1-1; no firm D call. The CDR3 is 13 residues long. V lost 3 bases to trimming and J lost 1 base, with 6 bases between them. Germline loops: CDR1 KGHSH, CDR2 LQKENI. CDR3 loop: CASSPWQNTEAFF. The CDR3 DNA reads TGTGCCAGCTCACCCTGGCAGAACACTGAAGCTTTCTTT.

This chain uses TRBV6-1 with TRBJ2-7, with 7 positions matching TRBD1. The CDR3 consists of 17 residues. CDR1 MNHNS and CDR2 SASEGT come from the germline V gene. J lost 0 bases, V lost 3 bases, and 11 bases had no gene match. The CDR3 loop is CASSDLDRVFVSYEQYF. DNA for the CDR3: TGTGCCAGCAGTGACCTAGACAGGGTGTTTGTCTCCTACGAGCAGTACTTC.

V gene TRBV5-1 combines with J gene TRBJ2-2; D may be TRBD1 (6 bases). This CDR3 spans 15 amino acids. V dropped 3 bases and J dropped 1 base, with 10 bases sitting between them. Per germline, CDR1 SGHRS and CDR2 YFSETQ. Here the CDR3 reads CASSSQTGNTGELFF. CDR3 nucleotides: TGCGCCAGCAGCTCTCAGACAGGGAACACCGGGGAGCTGTTTTTT.

The chain carries TRBV7-6 and TRBJ2-5, with 10 bases matching TRBD2. CDR3 size: 17 residues. V was clipped by 1 base and J by 1 base; unmatched bases: 6. Germline-derived CDR1 and CDR2 are SGHVS and FNYEAQ. The CDR3 nucleotides are TGTGCCAGCAGCTTAGTTGGTAGCGGGGGGTTCCAAGAGACCCAGTACTTC. Translated: CASSLVGSGGFQETQYF.

V is TRBV5-1 and J is TRBJ2-3, with D possibly matching TRBD2 (5 bases). The germline V gene has CDR1 SGHRS and CDR2 YFSETQ. This CDR3 contains 14 residues. Trimming cost V 4 bases and J 2 bases, with 11 bases left between them. The CDR3 here is CASSVSGTTDTQYF. CDR3 coding DNA: TGCGCCAGCAGCGTAAGCGGCACCACAGATACGCAGTATTTT.

This chain links TRBV7-3 with TRBJ2-1, with 10 nucleotides matching TRBD1. Unmatched junction bases numbered 2, after V lost 0 bases and J lost 6 bases. The CDR3 is made up of 15 amino acids. Germline values: CDR1 SGHTA, CDR2 FQGTGA. In nucleotides, the CDR3 is TGTGCCAGCAGCTTAACAAGGACAGGGGGCAATGAGCAGTTCTTC. As protein: CASSLTRTGGNEQFF.

The chain has TRBV4-1 and TRBJ1-4; TRBD1 matches at 7 bases. The V segment lost 4 bases and the J segment 4 bases; nucleotides outside the gene matches: 9. Germline V gives CDR1 MGHRA, CDR2 YSYEKL. The CDR3 length is 16 residues. CDR3 sequence reads: CASSLLPGQLNEKLFF. The CDR3 nucleotides are TGCGCCAGCAGCCTCTTACCGGGACAGCTTAATGAAAAACTGTTTTTT.

This sequence joins TRBV3-1 (or the pseudogene TRBV3-2) and TRBJ1-4, with 8 bases identical to TRBD1. Germline-derived CDR1 and CDR2 are LGHDT and YNNKEL (reference sequence). Unmatched junction bases numbered 4, after V lost 5 bases and J lost 5 bases. The CDR3 contains 14 residues. The CDR3 nucleotides read TGTGCCAGCAGCTCCGGGACAGGAAATGAAAAACTGTTTTTT. Its translation: CASSSGTGNEKLFF.

The chain employs TRBV18 and TRBJ1-4, with TRBD1 as a possible D gene (6 bases). The V and J ends lost 3 bases and 7 bases respectively, with 12 bases between them. CDR1 KGHSH and CDR2 LQKENI come from the germline V gene. This CDR3 is 14 amino acids long. The CDR3 loop is CASSPDRVGEKLFF. CDR3 coding DNA: TGTGCCAGCTCACCGGACAGAGTCGGTGAAAAACTGTTTTTT.

J is TRBJ2-3 and V is TRBV5-6, with D possibly TRBD2 on 6 matching bases. V was clipped by 4 bases and J by 9 bases, with 27 bases between them. The V gene's germline CDR1 is SGHDT and CDR2 YYEEEE. The CDR3 contains 17 residues. The CDR3 region has the DNA TGTGCCAGCAGCCCGGAAAGCCCGGGACTCCCCGCCCGGACGCAGTATTTT. It specifies CASSPESPGLPARTQYF. The full variable domain, completed using reference TRBV5-6 and TRBJ2-3, is DAGVTQSPTHLIKTRGQQVTLRCSPKSGHDTVSWYQQALGQGPQFIFQYYEEEERQRGNFPDRFSGHQFPNYSSELNVNALLLGDSALYLCASSPESPGLPARTQYFGPGTRLTVL.

V gene TRBV4-1 combines with J gene TRBJ1-5; D gene ambiguous. Trimming removed 2 bases from V and 2 bases from J, with 16 bases in between. Germline V gene sequence: CDR1 MGHRA, CDR2 YSYEKL. This CDR3 has 17 residues. The CDR3 DNA follows: TGCGCCAGCAGCCAACAGGCCCAATCGCCCGGCAATCAGCCCCAGCATTTT. Translated: CASSQQAQSPGNQPQHF.